This TCR beta chain was recovered during a study of shared clonotypes between healthy human individuals. Notes on the study in general: The rarefaction results pointed to incomplete sorted-subset sequencing despite large depth. Naive subsets generally exceeded memory subsets in estimated richness.

Note on this clone: As yet, its antigen is unknown.

TCRdb's table, derived via immunoSEQ multiplex PCR, lists solely in-frame clones and lacks some. Among about 800,000 clones, 90% to 97% were seen once, and the ten largest hold about 0.21%. Trimming stripped 4 bases from V and 0 bases from J, with 8 bases between. The CDR3 totals 14 residues. From germline, CDR1 is MNHNY and CDR2 SVGAGI (reference sequence). CD8 cells regarded as naive lacked CD45RO, were positively chosen for CCR7, and omitted terminally differentiated effector memory CD45RA+ cells. The TCR sequence derives from a man aged 25-45 years in good health. Source material: naive CD8+ T cells sorted from blood. V gene TRBV6-6 combines with J gene TRBJ2-3; D gene uncertain. The CDR3 loop reads CASSFLDSTDTQYF. For the CDR3, the DNA is TGTGCCAGCAGTTTCCTCGACAGCACAGATACGCAGTATTTT.